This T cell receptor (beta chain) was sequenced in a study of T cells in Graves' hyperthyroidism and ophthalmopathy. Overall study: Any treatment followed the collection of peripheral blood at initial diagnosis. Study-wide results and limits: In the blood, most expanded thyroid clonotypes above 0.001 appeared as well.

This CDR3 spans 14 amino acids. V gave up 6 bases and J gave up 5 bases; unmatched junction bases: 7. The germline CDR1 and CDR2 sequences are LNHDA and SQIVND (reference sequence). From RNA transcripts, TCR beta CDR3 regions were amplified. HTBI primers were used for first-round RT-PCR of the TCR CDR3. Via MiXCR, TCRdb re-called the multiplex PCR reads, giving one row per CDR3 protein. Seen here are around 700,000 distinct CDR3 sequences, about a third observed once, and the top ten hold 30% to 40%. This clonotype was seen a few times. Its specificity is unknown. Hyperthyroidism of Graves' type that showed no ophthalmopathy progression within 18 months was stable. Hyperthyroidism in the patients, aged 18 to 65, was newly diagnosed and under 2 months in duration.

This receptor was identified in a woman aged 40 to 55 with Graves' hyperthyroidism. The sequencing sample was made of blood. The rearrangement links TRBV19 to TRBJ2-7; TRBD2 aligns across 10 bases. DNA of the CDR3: TGTGCCAGTAGAAAATTCGGGACTAGCGACGAGCAGTACTTC. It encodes CASRKFGTSDEQYF. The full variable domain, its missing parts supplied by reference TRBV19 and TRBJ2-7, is DGGITQSPKYLFRKEGQNVTLSCEQNLNHDAMYWYRQDPGQGLRLIYYSQIVNDFQKGDIAEGYSVSREKKESFPLTVTSAQKNPTAFYLCASRKFGTSDEQYFGPGTRLTVT.